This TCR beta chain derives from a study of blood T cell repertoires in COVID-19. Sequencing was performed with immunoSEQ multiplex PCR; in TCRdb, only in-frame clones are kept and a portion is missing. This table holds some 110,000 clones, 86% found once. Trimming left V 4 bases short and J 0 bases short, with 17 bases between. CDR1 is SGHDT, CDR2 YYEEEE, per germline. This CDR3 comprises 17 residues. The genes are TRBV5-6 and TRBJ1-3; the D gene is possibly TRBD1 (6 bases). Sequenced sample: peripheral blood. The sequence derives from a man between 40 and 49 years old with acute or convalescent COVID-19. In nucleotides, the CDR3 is TGTGCCAGCAGCATACGCCGACAGGATTACTCTGGAAACACCATATATTTT. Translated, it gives CASSIRRQDYSGNTIYF.